This entry lists 24 T cell receptor beta chains sequenced from one sample in a study of CD4 T cells in relation to SARS-CoV-2 and coronaviruses. The assay was immunoSEQ multiplex PCR, and TCRdb's table has in-frame clones only and misses some. Here the sample spans 55,000 to 70,000 clones, more than 80% being singletons. Before the COVID-19 pandemic, during about 2011-2019, CD4+ T cells were taken from unexposed donors. The sample consisted of naive CD4+ T cells from PBMCs. Subset indicated: naive CD4+ T cells isolated by negative enrichment. The source of these receptors is a human donor in good health.

V and J are TRBV10-3 and TRBJ2-5, with D perhaps being TRBD1 or TRBD2 (5 bases each). V was shortened by 8 bases and J by 2 bases, with 15 bases between the two germline ends. The CDR3 covers 14 residues. Germline assignment: CDR1 ENHRY and CDR2 SYGVKD. The CDR3 loop is CAIQEPGRQETQYF. Here the CDR3 DNA reads TGTGCCATCCAAGAGCCGGGACGGCAAGAGACCCAGTACTTC.

The rearrangement links TRBV28 to TRBJ1-6; D is uncertain. Trimming cost V 2 bases and J 9 bases, with 11 bases left between them. CDR1 and CDR2 from the germline V gene are MDHEN and SYDVKM. The CDR3 is 14 residues long. The CDR3 DNA reads TGTGCCAGCAGTTTAATCCGGGGTAGTTCACCCCTCCACTTT. It codes for CASSLIRGSSPLHF.

The chain recombines TRBV18 with TRBJ2-5; 7 bases are a match to TRBD1. This CDR3 spans 13 amino acids. CDR1 is KGHSH, CDR2 LQKENI, per germline. V gave up 4 bases and J gave up 2 bases; unmatched junction bases: 1. CDR3 nucleotide sequence: TGTGCCAGCTCACTACAGGGGCAAGAGACCCAGTACTTC. It encodes CASSLQGQETQYF.

The gene calls are TRBV2 and TRBJ1-3, with a possible D match to TRBD1 (5 bases). Trimming left V 5 bases short and J 4 bases short, with 9 bases between. From germline, CDR1 is SNHLY and CDR2 FYNNEI. This CDR3 is 13 amino acids long. The CDR3 bases are TGTGCCAGCAGTCGGGACTCCGGAAACACCATATATTTT. Amino acids: CASSRDSGNTIYF.

This chain links TRBV18 with TRBJ2-2, with 8 nucleotides matching TRBD1. Germline V gives CDR1 KGHSH, CDR2 LQKENI. The CDR3 runs 15 residues. The V and J ends lost 4 bases and 7 bases, in that order; junction bases with no gene match: 8. As DNA, the CDR3 is TGTGCCAGCTCACAATCCAGGGGGCTTTACGGGGAGCTGTTTTTT. As protein: CASSQSRGLYGELFF.

The rearrangement links TRBV6-5 to TRBJ2-1; 7 bases fit TRBD2. V trimming: 10 bases; J trimming: 4 bases; junction bases outside the gene matches: 10. The CDR3 has 14 amino acids. Per germline, CDR1 MNHEY and CDR2 SVGAGI. The CDR3 protein is CATTEGRGYNEQFF. The CDR3 bases are TGTGCCACCACGGAGGGGCGGGGGTACAATGAGCAGTTCTTC.

The gene calls are TRBV2 and TRBJ2-4; 9 nucleotides agree with TRBD2. The trim removed 7 bases at V and 8 bases at J, leaving 9 bases unmatched. Germline lookup yields CDR1 SNHLY and CDR2 FYNNEI. The CDR3 spans 14 residues. CDR3 residues: CASTRGGGLDIQYF. The CDR3 DNA follows: TGTGCCAGCACCCGCGGGGGGGGCCTGGACATTCAGTACTTC.

The chain uses TRBV9 and TRBJ1-5, with unresolved D. Trimming took 2 bases from V and 0 from J, leaving 21 bases between them. CDR3 length equals 19 residues. CDR1 is SGDLS and CDR2 is YYNGEE in the germline V gene. CDR3 DNA: TGTGCCAGCAGCGTCCTGTGGTCCTATAGTCCTTATAGCAATCAGCCCCAGCATTTT. Amino acids: CASSVLWSYSPYSNQPQHF. The entire variable domain, with the rest obtained from reference TRBV9 and TRBJ1-5, is as follows: DSGVTQTPKHLITATGQRVTLRCSPRSGDLSVYWYQQSLDQGLQFLIQYYNGEERAKGNILERFSAQQFPDLHSELNLSSLELGDSALYFCASSVLWSYSPYSNQPQHFGDGTRLSIL.

The chain links TRBV28 to TRBJ2-7; TRBD2 is a possible D gene (5 bases). The CDR3 length is 14 residues. V was trimmed by 2 bases and J by 3 bases, leaving 11 bases between them. Germline V lookup: CDR1 MDHEN, CDR2 SYDVKM. CDR3 in amino acids: CASSLGGALYEQYF. The DNA of the CDR3 is TGTGCCAGCAGTTTAGGAGGAGCCCTCTACGAGCAGTACTTC.

This clone was seen once. The rearrangement joins TRBV6-6 to TRBJ1-4; no definite D call. This CDR3 contains 15 residues. V was pared by 6 bases and J by 7 bases, with 18 bases between. Looked up from germline, CDR1 is MNHNY and CDR2 is SVGAGI (reference sequence). The CDR3 region has the DNA TGTGCCAGCAGCCGCCGGGAGGGTGCGACTGAAAAACTGTTTTTT. It yields the protein CASSRREGATEKLFF.

The J gene is TRBJ2-7, the V gene TRBV18, with unresolved D. Trimming shortened V by 0 bases and J by 7 bases, and 13 bases separated the two germline ends. The CDR3 is 14 residues long. From germline, CDR1 is KGHSH and CDR2 LQKENI. CDR3: CASSPPSTLGEQYF. CDR3 in DNA: TGTGCCAGCTCACCACCGAGTACGCTGGGAGAGCAGTACTTC.

The gene calls are TRBV5-4 and TRBJ2-5; D gene uncertain. The CDR3 loop spans 13 amino acids. Germline lookup yields CDR1 SGHNT and CDR2 YYREEE (reference sequence). V was clipped by 0 bases and J by 2 bases, with 5 bases between them. The CDR3 coding sequence is TGTGCCAGCAGCTTGGGCAGGCAAGAGACCCAGTACTTC. This sequence encodes CASSLGRQETQYF. Full variable domain (outside the CDR3, taken from reference TRBV5-4 and TRBJ2-5): ETGVTQSPTHLIKTRGQQVTLRCSSQSGHNTVSWYQQALGQGPQFIFQYYREEENGRGNFPPRFSGLQFPNYSSELNVNALELDDSALYLCASSLGRQETQYFGPGTRLLVL.

The chain combines TRBV19 with TRBJ2-5, with D tentatively TRBD1 (6 bases). Germline lookup yields CDR1 LNHDA and CDR2 SQIVND (reference sequence). V lost 7 bases and J lost 3, with 15 bases in between. The CDR3 runs 14 residues. The CDR3 region is CASTPGHMKETQYF. The CDR3 coding sequence is TGTGCCAGTACCCCGGGACATATGAAAGAGACCCAGTACTTC.

V and J are TRBV19 and TRBJ1-2; 10 bases are shared with TRBD1. V was pared by 6 bases and J by 4 bases, with 8 bases of the junction left unmatched. The CDR3 length is 15 residues. The germline V gene has CDR1 LNHDA and CDR2 SQIVND (reference sequence). In DNA form, the CDR3 reads TGTGCCAGTAGCCCGGGACAGGGGACCATCTATGGCTACACCTTC. It is translated as CASSPGQGTIYGYTF.

J is TRBJ2-6 and V is TRBV7-2; 7 bases match TRBD2. The trim removed 5 bases at V and 1 base at J, leaving 11 bases unmatched. This CDR3 is 18 amino acids long. CDR1 SGHTA and CDR2 FQGNSA come from the germline V gene. CDR3 DNA: TGTGCCAGCAGCCCCCTCGGGAGGATGGGGTCTGGGGCCAACGTCCTGACTTTC. Translation gives CASSPLGRMGSGANVLTF.

V usage is TRBV28 and J usage is TRBJ1-2, with 7 bases aligning to TRBD1. V shed 6 bases, J shed 3 bases, and the junction held 4 bases outside the gene matches. Germline V CDR1 and CDR2: MDHEN, SYDVKM. The CDR3 length is 13 residues. The CDR3 nucleotides are TGTGCCAGCAGCGGACAGGTCGACTATGGCTACACCTTC. This translates into CASSGQVDYGYTF.

This rearrangement joins TRBV4-3 to TRBJ2-7, with unresolved D. Germline V gene data show CDR1 as LGHNA and CDR2 as YSLEER. Trimming left V 2 bases short and J 6 bases short, with 14 bases between. This CDR3 contains 14 residues. Here the CDR3 DNA reads TGCGCCAGCAGCCAAATGTTGATCTTCGGCGAGCAGTACTTC. Translated: CASSQMLIFGEQYF.

The chain uses TRBV7-9 and TRBJ1-1; D is undetermined. V was trimmed by 3 bases and J by 7 bases, leaving 6 bases between them. This CDR3 region has 11 residues. The germline gives CDR1 SEHNR, CDR2 FQNEAQ (reference sequence). The CDR3 spells CASSLADEAFF. The CDR3 DNA follows: TGTGCCAGCAGCTTGGCAGATGAAGCTTTCTTT.

This CDR3 reads CASSPGTGGDEKLFF. As DNA, the CDR3 is TGCGCCAGCAGCCCGGGGACAGGGGGGGATGAAAAACTGTTTTTT. The rearrangement uses TRBV4-3 and TRBJ1-4, with 11 bases fitting TRBD1. The ends lost 4 bases at V and 6 bases at J; junction bases unmatched: 4. This CDR3 has 15 residues. CDR1 is LGHNA and CDR2 is YSLEER in the germline V gene.

The count of this clone is one. In DNA, the CDR3 is TGTGCCAGCACCCCAAGGCCGAATTCACCCCTCCACTTT. It yields the protein CASTPRPNSPLHF. The chain links TRBV7-9 to TRBJ1-6; D gene unclear. Germline values: CDR1 SEHNR, CDR2 FQNEAQ (reference sequence). The CDR3 contains 13 residues. Trimming took 7 bases from V and 7 from J, leaving 11 bases between them. Full variable domain (remainder filled in from reference TRBV7-9 and TRBJ1-6): DTGVSQNPRHKITKRGQNVTFRCDPISEHNRLYWYRQTLGQGPEFLTYFQNEAQLEKSRLLSDRFSAERPKGSFSTLEIQRTEQGDSAMYLCASTPRPNSPLHFGNGTRLTVT.

The chain recombines TRBV28 with TRBJ2-5, with 7 bases lining up with TRBD1. This CDR3 is 12 amino acids long. V dropped 10 bases and J dropped 4; count of bases not matched to a gene: 6. The germline V gene encodes CDR1 MDHEN and CDR2 SYDVKM. CDR3 coding DNA: TGTGCCACTTCGGGACAGATAGAGACCCAGTACTTC. It yields the protein CATSGQIETQYF.

This clone was observed once. The CDR3 here is CASSLEGSRSYEQYF. CDR3 nucleotides: TGTGCCAGCAGCTTAGAAGGCAGCCGCTCCTACGAGCAGTACTTC. The chain uses TRBV7-2 and TRBJ2-7; D ambiguous. The CDR3 contains 15 residues. V lost 1 base and J 0 bases, leaving 10 bases between the germline ends. Germline V CDR1 and CDR2: SGHTA, FQGNSA.

The chain has TRBV7-3 and TRBJ2-2; D perhaps matches TRBD2 (5 bases). The CDR3 runs to 15 residues. V was cut by 0 bases and J by 2 bases, with 7 bases left in between. In germline, CDR1 is SGHTA, CDR2 FQGTGA. The CDR3: CASSLTSGNTGELFF. Written as DNA, the CDR3 is TGTGCCAGCAGCTTAACCAGCGGAAACACCGGGGAGCTGTTTTTT. Using reference TRBV7-3 and TRBJ2-2 for the parts outside the CDR3, the full variable domain is GAGVSQTPSNKVTEKGKYVELRCDPISGHTALYWYRQSLGQGPEFLIYFQGTGAADDSGLPNDRFFAVRPEGSVSTLKIQRTERGDSAVYLCASSLTSGNTGELFFGEGSRLTVL.

The V and J genes are TRBV7-9 and TRBJ1-2; 8 bases are shared with TRBD1. The CDR3 runs 16 residues. The germline V gene has CDR1 SEHNR and CDR2 FQNEAQ (reference sequence). After removal of 5 bases from V and 8 bases from J, the junction contained 16 bases not matched to a gene. CDR3 sequence (DNA): TGTGCCAGCAGCCACATCACATTGACAGGGGCGAAGGGCTACACCTTC. It codes for CASSHITLTGAKGYTF.